This T cell receptor (beta chain) appears in the sequencing data of a study of blood T cell repertoires in COVID-19. Study at large: Sample material is recorded as cDNA or gDNA derived from T cells, B-cell-depleted T cells, or PBMCs.

The method was immunoSEQ multiplex PCR; TCRdb's version includes in-frame clones alone and lacks a portion of them. The sample includes around 200,000 clones, about 83% of them seen just once. CDR1 MGHRA and CDR2 YSYEKL come from the germline V gene. After removal of 5 bases from V and 8 bases from J, the junction contained 17 bases not matched to a gene. The CDR3 spans 17 residues. The sequence was collected from a man in his sixties who had recovered from COVID-19. The rearrangement joins TRBV4-1 to TRBJ2-1, with TRBD2 matching 8 bases. Sequencing was performed on peripheral blood. CDR3 nucleotides: TGCGCCAGCAGCGACCTCTCAAGGACTAGCTTTTTGGATGAGCAGTTCTTC. Its translation is CASSDLSRTSFLDEQFF.